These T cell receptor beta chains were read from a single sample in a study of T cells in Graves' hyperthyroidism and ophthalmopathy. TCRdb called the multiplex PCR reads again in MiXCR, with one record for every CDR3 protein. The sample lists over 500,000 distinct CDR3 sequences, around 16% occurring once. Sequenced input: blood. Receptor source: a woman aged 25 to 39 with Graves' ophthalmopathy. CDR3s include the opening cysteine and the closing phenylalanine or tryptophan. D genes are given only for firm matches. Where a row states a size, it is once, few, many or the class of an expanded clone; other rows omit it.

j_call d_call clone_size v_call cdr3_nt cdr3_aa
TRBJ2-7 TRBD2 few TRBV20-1 TGCAGTGCCGATCTCGGACTAGCCATCGGAAGTGAGCAGTACTTC CSADLGLAIGSEQYF
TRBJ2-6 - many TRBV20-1 TGCAGTGCTAGAACTCTAGGGCAGACTGGGGCCAACGTCCTGACTTTC CSARTLGQTGANVLTF
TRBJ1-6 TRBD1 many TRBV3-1 TGTGCCAGCAGCCAGCGGACAGGGGACAATTCACCCCTCCACTTT CASSQRTGDNSPLHF
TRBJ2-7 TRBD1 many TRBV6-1 TGTGCCAGCAGTTGGGGACAGGGCGATTCCTACGAGCAGTACTTC CASSWGQGDSYEQYF
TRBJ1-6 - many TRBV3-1 TGTGCCAGCAGCCAGGGCTCGAATTCACCCCTCCACTTT CASSQGSNSPLHF
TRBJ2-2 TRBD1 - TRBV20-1 TGCAGTGCTTCCGGGACAGGGGAGCATATCGGGGAGCTGTTTTTT CSASGTGEHIGELFF
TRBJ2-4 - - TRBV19 TGTGCCAGTAGTAACGGAGCCAAAAACATTCAGTACTTC CASSNGAKNIQYF
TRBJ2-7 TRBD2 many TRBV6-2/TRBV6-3 TGTGCCAGCAGTTATAGCGGACTAGCGGGAGGGCCAGCCAACGAGCAGTACTTC CASSYSGLAGGPANEQYF
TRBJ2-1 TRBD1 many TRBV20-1 TGCAGTGCCGAGGACAGGTTCGGTGAGCAGTTCTTC CSAEDRFGEQFF
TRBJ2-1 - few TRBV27 TGTGCCAGCAGCCGAGCACCCACCAATCCGAGGGGCCGGAGCTCCTACAATGAGCAGTTCTTC CASSRAPTNPRGRSSYNEQFF
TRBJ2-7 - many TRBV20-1 TGCAGTGCTACCGGGACGTCGACCTACGAGCAGTACTTC CSATGTSTYEQYF
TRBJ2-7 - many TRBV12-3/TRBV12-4 TGTGCCAGCAGCCCATTTGTGGGGGGCTACGAGCAGTACTTC CASSPFVGGYEQYF
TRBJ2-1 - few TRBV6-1 TGTGCCAGCAGTGACGTCGGGCTTCGGGATGAGCAGTTCTTC CASSDVGLRDEQFF
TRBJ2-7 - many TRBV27 TGTGCCAGCGCGGCAGGGAATAGCTACGAGCAGTACTTC CASAAGNSYEQYF
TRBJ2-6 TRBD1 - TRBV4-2 TGTGCCAGCAGCCAAGCAAGCGGGACAGGGGATGGGGCCAACGTCCTGACTTTC CASSQASGTGDGANVLTF
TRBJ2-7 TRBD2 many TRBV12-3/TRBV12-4 TGTGCCAGCAGTTCGCAGCGGGGCTCCTACGAGCAGTACTTC CASSSQRGSYEQYF